The rows below give T cell receptor beta chains drawn from one sample of a study of beta chain features in type 1 diabetes. Sequencing used immunoSEQ multiplex PCR; TCRdb keeps in-frame clones, though not all of them. The sample lists hundreds of thousands of clones; about 17% were seen once. Sequences were obtained from naive CD4+ T cells from blood. These receptors all come from a woman aged 18 to 35 in good health. CDR3s include the opening cysteine and the closing phenylalanine or tryptophan. A D gene is named only where the DNA matches it firmly. Rows may omit the clone size; those that give it use once, few, many or a size class.

.	TRBV29-1	TRBJ2-1	.	CSVDPRGGGNEQFF	TGCAGCGTTGATCCGCGCGGGGGCGGGAATGAGCAGTTCTTC
.	TRBV7-8	TRBJ2-1	.	CASSLDRGGSSYNEQFF	TGTGCCAGCAGCTTAGATCGAGGGGGGAGCTCCTACAATGAGCAGTTCTTC
.	TRBV7-3	TRBJ1-3	few	CASSLIGGSGNTIYF	TGTGCCAGCAGCTTAATCGGGGGCTCTGGAAACACCATATATTTT
TRBD1	TRBV19	TRBJ2-7	.	CASSEGTGPLEQYF	TGTGCCAGTAGTGAAGGGACAGGGCCTCTCGAGCAGTACTTC
TRBD1	TRBV4-1	TRBJ2-6	.	CASSQDWDRREISSGANVLTF	TGCGCCAGCAGCCAAGATTGGGACAGGAGGGAAATTTCCTCTGGGGCCAACGTCCTGACTTTC
.	TRBV10-3	TRBJ2-1	.	CAINQEAATYNEQFF	TGTGCCATCAACCAAGAAGCGGCTACATACAATGAGCAGTTCTTC
.	TRBV2	TRBJ2-1	.	CASSVDGVNEQFF	TGTGCCAGCAGTGTGGACGGGGTCAATGAGCAGTTCTTC
TRBD1	TRBV4-3	TRBJ1-2	few	CASSHRQGALGGYTF	TGCGCCAGCAGCCATAGACAGGGGGCTCTTGGTGGCTACACCTTC
.	TRBV5-1	TRBJ1-4	few	CASSLASATNEKLFF	TGCGCCAGCAGCTTGGCCTCTGCAACTAATGAAAAACTGTTTTTT
.	TRBV7-8	TRBJ2-7	.	CASSLENYSTYEQYF	TGTGCCAGCAGCTTAGAAAACTATTCAACCTACGAGCAGTACTTC
.	TRBV6-5	TRBJ1-4	.	CASSYRETEKLFF	TGTGCCAGCAGTTACCGGGAGACGGAAAAACTGTTTTTT
TRBD2	TRBV11-2	TRBJ2-6	few	CATGRGSGANVLTF	TGTGCCACCGGGAGGGGCTCTGGGGCCAACGTCCTGACTTTC
TRBD2	TRBV27	TRBJ2-3	few	CASSGTSGGPSTDTQYF	TGTGCCAGCAGCGGGACTAGCGGAGGCCCTAGCACAGATACGCAGTATTTT
.	TRBV9	TRBJ2-2	.	CASSSLNLQDTGELFF	TGTGCCAGCAGCTCCCTAAACTTACAAGACACCGGGGAGCTGTTTTTT
.	TRBV9	TRBJ2-3	few	CASSHFGGFTDTQYF	TGTGCCAGCAGCCACTTCGGGGGCTTCACAGATACGCAGTATTTT
.	TRBV7-2	TRBJ2-6	.	CASSRGSSGANVLTF	TGTGCCAGCAGTAGAGGCAGCTCTGGGGCCAACGTCCTGACTTTC
.	TRBV6-1	TRBJ2-1	.	CASTKTLWNEQFF	TGTGCCAGCACGAAGACCCTGTGGAATGAGCAGTTCTTC